This T cell receptor (beta chain) was recorded in a study of T cell responses to AZD1222 COVID-19 vaccine. This table comes from immunoSEQ multiplex PCR, and its TCRdb copy is limited to in-frame clones, with some not included. The repertoire holds some 180,000 clones, with around 89% as singletons. Sample: peripheral blood, taken on day 0 of AZD1222 vaccination. The sequence was obtained from an adult in good health.

CDR3 nucleotides: TGTGCCAGCATGGGTAACCTCTTGCCAGATACGCAGTATTTT. Translated: CASMGNLLPDTQYF. This chain uses TRBV6-5 with TRBJ2-3; D is unclear. Germline-derived CDR1 and CDR2 are MNHEY and SVGAGI. V was trimmed by 7 bases and J by 4 bases, leaving 15 bases between them. The CDR3 loop spans 14 amino acids.